Included here is one T cell receptor (beta chain) sequence, with context. Its specificity is not known. This sample stems from a study of cytotoxic CD8 clonotypes in ibrutinib-treated CLL. Findings and caveats of the study: Clonality increased at ibrutinib response, then returned toward baseline at progression. Few clonotypes were public, and these shrank or held steady under treatment. Higher circulating CD8+ T-cell counts strongly accompanied higher baseline clonality, above age-matched healthy donors.

PBMCs were cryopreserved, and 1.5 to 2.5 micrograms of genomic DNA from them went into TCR beta libraries. The V end was cut by 1 base, the J end by 4 bases, with 13 bases between. This CDR3 has 15 residues. CDR1 and CDR2 (germline): SGHDN, FVKESK. Produced via immunoSEQ multiplex PCR; TCRdb's table is partial and in-frame only. The sample shows about 130,000 clones, approximately 81% of them seen only once. The sequencing here drew on PBMCs, taken after 24 months of ibrutinib treatment. This clonotype originated in a human donor with chronic lymphocytic leukemia. The chain links TRBV14 to TRBJ1-2; D is unclear. The CDR3 DNA reads as TGTGCCAGCAGCCAAGTTTCCCACAACCTCTATGGCTACACCTTC. The encoded protein is CASSQVSHNLYGYTF.